This T cell receptor (beta chain) was captured by sequencing in a study of blood T cell repertoires in COVID-19. Overall study context: T cells, B-cell-depleted T cells, or PBMCs provided the cDNA or gDNA that served as material.

Methods used by the authors: Estimation of nucleated cell counts relied on the amplification of reference gene primers. The assay was immunoSEQ multiplex PCR, and TCRdb's table has in-frame clones only and misses some. V, J and clone size reflect that table, while D and trimming were determined from the DNA. The sample has some 380,000 clones, nearly 90% seen once. CDR3 size: 13 residues. Trimming removed 7 bases from V and 2 bases from J, with 12 bases in between. Germline loops: CDR1 SGHRS, CDR2 YFSETQ. The sequenced sample consisted of PBMCs or T cells enriched from blood (not recorded which). The clonotype comes from a woman aged 35 to 49 with acute COVID-19. The J gene is TRBJ2-5, the V gene TRBV5-1, with D possibly TRBD1 on 6 matching bases. The CDR3 DNA reads as TGCGCCAGCGCTGGACAGCCACAAGAGACCCAGTACTTC. Encoded protein: CASAGQPQETQYF.